A single sample is the source of the 4 T cell receptor beta chains below, sequenced in a study of cytomegalovirus exposure and HLA in healthy donors. Some clones are missing from TCRdb's copy, which holds only in-frame ones; the method was immunoSEQ multiplex PCR. The sample records around 200,000 clones, about 81% being singletons. The sample taken for sequencing was PBMCs. The origin of the receptors is a woman aged 30 to 39 in good health and CMV-seronegative.

The V call is TRBV5-1, the J call TRBJ2-2; 13 nucleotides line up with TRBD2. V shed 3 bases, J shed 4 bases, and the junction held 6 bases outside the gene matches. CDR1 is SGHRS, CDR2 YFSETQ, per germline. This CDR3 has 17 residues. The CDR3 DNA follows: TGCGCCAGCAGCTCCCGGACTAGCGGGGGATTCACCGGGGAGCTGTTTTTT. Its protein product is CASSSRTSGGFTGELFF.

The rearrangement joins TRBV6-1 to TRBJ2-7; 7 bases are a match to TRBD1. This CDR3 has 13 amino acids. V shed 3 bases and J 1 base; nucleotides not matched to a gene: 0. Germline-derived CDR1 and CDR2 are MNHNS and SASEGT. The CDR3 DNA sequence: TGTGCCAGCAGTGAGGACAGGTCCTACGAGCAGTACTTC. Translating gives CASSEDRSYEQYF.

The rearrangement joins TRBV30 to TRBJ2-1; D is possibly TRBD2 (5 bases). The germline gives CDR1 GTSNPN, CDR2 SVGIG (reference sequence). The CDR3 runs 14 residues. Trimming cost V 2 bases and J 8 bases, with 16 bases left between them. This chain's CDR3 is CAWSQSGLPYEQFF. CDR3 coding DNA: TGTGCCTGGAGTCAAAGCGGACTGCCCTATGAGCAGTTCTTC.

The V gene is TRBV7-9, the J gene TRBJ2-1, with 15 nucleotides matching TRBD2. The CDR3 runs to 16 residues. J gave up 8 bases and V 5 bases, and 7 bases lay outside the gene matches. From germline, CDR1 is SEHNR and CDR2 FQNEAQ (reference sequence). Here the CDR3 reads CASSEGLAGGFDEQFF. CDR3 nucleotide sequence: TGTGCCAGCAGCGAGGGACTAGCGGGGGGTTTCGATGAGCAGTTCTTC.